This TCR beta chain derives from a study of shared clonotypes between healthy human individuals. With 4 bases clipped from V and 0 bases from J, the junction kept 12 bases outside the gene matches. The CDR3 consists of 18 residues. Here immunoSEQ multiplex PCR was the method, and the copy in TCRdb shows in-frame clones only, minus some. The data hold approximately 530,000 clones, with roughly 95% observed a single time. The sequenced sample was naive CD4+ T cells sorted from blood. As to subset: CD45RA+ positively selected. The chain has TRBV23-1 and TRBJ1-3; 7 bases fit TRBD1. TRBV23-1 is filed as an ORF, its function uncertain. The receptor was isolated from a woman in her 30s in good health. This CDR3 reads CASSLAAGGCPSGNTIYF. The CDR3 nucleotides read TGCGCCAGCAGTCTAGCGGCAGGGGGATGTCCCTCTGGAAACACCATATATTTT.